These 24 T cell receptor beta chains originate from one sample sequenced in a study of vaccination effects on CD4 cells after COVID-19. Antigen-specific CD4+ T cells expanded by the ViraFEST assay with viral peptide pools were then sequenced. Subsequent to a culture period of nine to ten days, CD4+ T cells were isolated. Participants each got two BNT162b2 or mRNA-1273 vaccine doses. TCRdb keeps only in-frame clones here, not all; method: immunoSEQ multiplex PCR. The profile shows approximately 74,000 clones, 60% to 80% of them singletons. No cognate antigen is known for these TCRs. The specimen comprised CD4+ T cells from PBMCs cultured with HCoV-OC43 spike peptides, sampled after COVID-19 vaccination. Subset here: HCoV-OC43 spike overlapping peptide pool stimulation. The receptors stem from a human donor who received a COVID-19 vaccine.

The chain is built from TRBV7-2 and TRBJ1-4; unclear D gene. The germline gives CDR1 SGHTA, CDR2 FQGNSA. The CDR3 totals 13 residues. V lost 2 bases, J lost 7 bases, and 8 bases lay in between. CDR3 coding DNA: TGTGCCAGCAGCTTAACCGGGTCTGAAAAACTGTTTTTT. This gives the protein CASSLTGSEKLFF. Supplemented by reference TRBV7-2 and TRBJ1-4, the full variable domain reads GAGVSQSPSNKVTEKGKDVELRCDPISGHTALYWYRQSLGQGLEFLIYFQGNSAPDKSGLPSDRFSAERTGGSVSTLTIQRTQQEDSAVYLCASSLTGSEKLFFGSGTQLSVL.

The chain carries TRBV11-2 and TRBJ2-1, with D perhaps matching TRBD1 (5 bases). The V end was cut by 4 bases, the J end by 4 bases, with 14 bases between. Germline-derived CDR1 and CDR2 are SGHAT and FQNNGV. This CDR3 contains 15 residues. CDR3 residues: CASSSRTNGYNEQFF. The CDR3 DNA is TGTGCCAGCAGCTCCCGGACAAACGGTTACAATGAGCAGTTCTTC.

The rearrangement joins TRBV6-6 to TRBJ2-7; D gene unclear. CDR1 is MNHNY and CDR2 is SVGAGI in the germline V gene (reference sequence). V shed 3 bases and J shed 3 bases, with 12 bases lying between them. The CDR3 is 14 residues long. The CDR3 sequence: CASSYSPWVYEQYV. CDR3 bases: TGTGCCAGCAGTTATTCCCCATGGGTCTACGAGCAGTACGTC.

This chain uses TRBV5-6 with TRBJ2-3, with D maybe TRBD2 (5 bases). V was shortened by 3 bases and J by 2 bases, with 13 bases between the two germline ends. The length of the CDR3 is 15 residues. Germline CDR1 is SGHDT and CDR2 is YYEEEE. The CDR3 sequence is CASSSRVRDTDTQYF. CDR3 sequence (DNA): TGTGCCAGCAGCTCTAGGGTCCGGGACACAGATACGCAGTATTTT.

The CDR3 protein is CASSQGQGFVTFF. The CDR3 DNA reads TGCGCCAGCAGCCAAGGACAGGGATTTGTGACTTTCTTT. The chain combines TRBV4-3 with TRBJ1-1, with 7 bases lining up with TRBD1. The ends lost 1 base at V and 12 bases at J; junction bases unmatched: 8. Per the germline V gene, CDR1 is LGHNA and CDR2 is YSLEER. This CDR3 comprises 13 residues.

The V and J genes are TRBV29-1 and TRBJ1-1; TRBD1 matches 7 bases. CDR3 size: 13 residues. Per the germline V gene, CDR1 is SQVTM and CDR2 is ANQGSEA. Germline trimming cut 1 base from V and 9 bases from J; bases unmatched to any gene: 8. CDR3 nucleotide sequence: TGCAGCGTTGAAGGGCCGGGACAGCCTAAAGCTTTCTTT. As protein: CSVEGPGQPKAFF.

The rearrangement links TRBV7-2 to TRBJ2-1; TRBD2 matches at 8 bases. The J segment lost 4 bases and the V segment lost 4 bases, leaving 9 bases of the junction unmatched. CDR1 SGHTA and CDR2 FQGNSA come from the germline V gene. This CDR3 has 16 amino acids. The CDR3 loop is CASSSARGGGYNEQFF. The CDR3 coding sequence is TGTGCCAGCAGCTCCGCCCGGGGCGGGGGGTACAATGAGCAGTTCTTC. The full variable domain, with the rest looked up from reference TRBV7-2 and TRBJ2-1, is GAGVSQSPSNKVTEKGKDVELRCDPISGHTALYWYRQSLGQGLEFLIYFQGNSAPDKSGLPSDRFSAERTGGSVSTLTIQRTQQEDSAVYLCASSSARGGGYNEQFFGPGTRLTVL.

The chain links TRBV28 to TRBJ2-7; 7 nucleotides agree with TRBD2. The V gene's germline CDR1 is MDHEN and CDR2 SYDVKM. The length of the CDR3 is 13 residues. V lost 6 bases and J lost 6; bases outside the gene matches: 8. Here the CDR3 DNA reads TGTGCCAGCAGGAAAGCGGGGAAACGCGAGCAGTACGTC. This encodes CASRKAGKREQYV.

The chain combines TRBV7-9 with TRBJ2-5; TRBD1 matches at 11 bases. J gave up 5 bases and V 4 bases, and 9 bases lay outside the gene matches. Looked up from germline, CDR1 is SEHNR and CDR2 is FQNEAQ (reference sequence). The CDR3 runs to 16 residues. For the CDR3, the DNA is TGTGCCAGCAGCTACGGGACAGGGGGTATTGAGGAGACCCAGTACTTC. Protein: CASSYGTGGIEETQYF.

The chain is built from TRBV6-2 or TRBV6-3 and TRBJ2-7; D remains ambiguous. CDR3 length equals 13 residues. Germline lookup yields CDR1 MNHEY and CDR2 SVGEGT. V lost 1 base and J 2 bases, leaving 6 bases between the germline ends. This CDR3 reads CASSYLGTYEQYV. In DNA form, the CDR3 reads TGTGCCAGCAGTTACTTAGGGACCTACGAGCAGTACGTC.

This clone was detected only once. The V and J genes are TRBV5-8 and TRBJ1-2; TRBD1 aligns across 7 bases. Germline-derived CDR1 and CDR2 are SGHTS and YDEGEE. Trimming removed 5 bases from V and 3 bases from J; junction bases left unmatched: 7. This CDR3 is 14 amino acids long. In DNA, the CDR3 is TGTGCCAGCAGACCCCGAGGGGGCGACTATGGCTACACCTTC. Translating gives CASRPRGGDYGYTF.

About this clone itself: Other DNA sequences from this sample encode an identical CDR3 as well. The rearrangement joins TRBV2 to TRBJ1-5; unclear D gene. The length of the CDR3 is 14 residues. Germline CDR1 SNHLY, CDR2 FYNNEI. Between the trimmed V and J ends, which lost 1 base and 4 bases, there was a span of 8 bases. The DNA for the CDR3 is TGTGCCAGCAGTGAAGGGGAGATGAATCAGCCCCAGCATTTT. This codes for CASSEGEMNQPQHF.

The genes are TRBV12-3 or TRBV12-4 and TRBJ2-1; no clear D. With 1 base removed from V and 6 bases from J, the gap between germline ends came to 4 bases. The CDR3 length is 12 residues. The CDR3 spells CASSLVGNEQFF. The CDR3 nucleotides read TGTGCCAGCAGTTTAGTGGGCAATGAGCAGTTCTTC.

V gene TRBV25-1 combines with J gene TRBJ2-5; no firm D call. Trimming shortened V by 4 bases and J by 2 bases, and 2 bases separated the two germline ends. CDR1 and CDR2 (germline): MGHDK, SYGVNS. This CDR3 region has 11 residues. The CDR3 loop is CASSAQETQYF. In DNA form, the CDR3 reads TGTGCCAGCAGTGCGCAAGAGACCCAGTACTTC.

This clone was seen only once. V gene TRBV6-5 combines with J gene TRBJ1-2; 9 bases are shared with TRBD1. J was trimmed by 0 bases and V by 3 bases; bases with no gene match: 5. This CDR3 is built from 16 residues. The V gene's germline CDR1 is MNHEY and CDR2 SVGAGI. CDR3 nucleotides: TGTGCCAGCAGTTATTTGGGACAGGGCGCTAACTATGGCTACACCTTC. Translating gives CASSYLGQGANYGYTF.

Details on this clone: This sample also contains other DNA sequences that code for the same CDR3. The CDR3 loop is CASSIQLNQPQHF. In nucleotides, the CDR3 is TGTGCCAGTAGTATACAATTAAATCAGCCCCAGCATTTT. The V call is TRBV19, the J call TRBJ1-5; D gene unclear. Deletions cut 2 bases from V and 4 bases from J, with 6 bases between. The CDR3 runs 13 residues. Germline-derived CDR1 and CDR2 are LNHDA and SQIVND (reference sequence).

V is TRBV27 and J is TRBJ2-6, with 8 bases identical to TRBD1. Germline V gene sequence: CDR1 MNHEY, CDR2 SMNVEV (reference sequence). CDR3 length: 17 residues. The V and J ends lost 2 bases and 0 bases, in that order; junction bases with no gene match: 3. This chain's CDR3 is CASSLDRGVSGANVLTF. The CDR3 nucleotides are TGTGCCAGCAGTTTAGACAGGGGAGTCTCTGGGGCCAACGTCCTGACTTTC.

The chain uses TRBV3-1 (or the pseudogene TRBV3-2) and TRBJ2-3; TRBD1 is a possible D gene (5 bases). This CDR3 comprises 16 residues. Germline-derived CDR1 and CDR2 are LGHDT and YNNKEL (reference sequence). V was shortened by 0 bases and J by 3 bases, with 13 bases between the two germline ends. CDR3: CASSQDVGPGTDTQYF. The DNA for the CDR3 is TGTGCCAGCAGCCAAGATGTGGGGCCTGGTACAGATACGCAGTATTTT.

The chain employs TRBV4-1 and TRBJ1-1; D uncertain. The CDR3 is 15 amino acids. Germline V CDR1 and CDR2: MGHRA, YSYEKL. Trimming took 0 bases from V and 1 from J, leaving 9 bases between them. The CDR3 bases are TGCGCCAGCAGCCAAGATCCCGCGGGGAACACTGAAGCTTTCTTT. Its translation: CASSQDPAGNTEAFF.

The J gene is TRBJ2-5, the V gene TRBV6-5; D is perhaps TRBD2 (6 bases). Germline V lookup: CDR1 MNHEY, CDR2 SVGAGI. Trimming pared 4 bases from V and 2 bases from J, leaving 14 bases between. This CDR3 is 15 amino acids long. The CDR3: CASSWKAGMQETQYF. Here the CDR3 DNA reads TGTGCCAGCAGTTGGAAAGCGGGCATGCAAGAGACCCAGTACTTC.

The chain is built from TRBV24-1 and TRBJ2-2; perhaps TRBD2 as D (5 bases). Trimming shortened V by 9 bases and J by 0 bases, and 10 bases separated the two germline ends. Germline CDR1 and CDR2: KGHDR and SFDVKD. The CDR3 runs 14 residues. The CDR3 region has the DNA TGTGCCACCGCGGGCCTCACGAACACCGGGGAGCTGTTTTTT. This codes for CATAGLTNTGELFF.

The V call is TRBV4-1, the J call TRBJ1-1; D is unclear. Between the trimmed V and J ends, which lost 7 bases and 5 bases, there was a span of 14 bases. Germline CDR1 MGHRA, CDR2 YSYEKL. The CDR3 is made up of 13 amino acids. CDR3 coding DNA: TGCGCCAGCACCTTAGAAAGAAAGACTGAAGCTTTCTTT. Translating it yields CASTLERKTEAFF.

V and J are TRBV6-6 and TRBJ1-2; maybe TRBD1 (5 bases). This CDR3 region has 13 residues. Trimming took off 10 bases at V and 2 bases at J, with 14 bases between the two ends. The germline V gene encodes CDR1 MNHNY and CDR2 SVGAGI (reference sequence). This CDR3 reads CATNRLLNYGYTF. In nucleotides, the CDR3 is TGTGCCACCAACAGGTTGCTAAACTATGGCTACACCTTC.

The CDR3 here is CASRPNGARKETQYF. The CDR3 DNA follows: TGTGCCAGCAGGCCCAACGGGGCCAGAAAAGAGACCCAGTACTTC. This sequence joins TRBV6-5 and TRBJ2-5; either TRBD1 or TRBD2 may fit D (5 bases each). The ends were cut back, 6 bases at V and 3 bases at J, with 17 bases in the middle. CDR1 is MNHEY, CDR2 SVGAGI, per germline. The CDR3 length is 15 residues.